The 10 T cell receptor beta chains given below trace back to one sample, sequenced in a study of shared clonotypes between healthy human individuals. Repertoires were generated with immunoSEQ multiplex PCR, while TCRdb's copy carries only in-frame clones and drops some. The sample shows roughly 640,000 clones, around 67% of them seen only once. Sequencing was carried out using memory CD4+ T cells sorted from blood. The subset is: CD45RA-negative fraction. The source of these receptors is a woman aged 25 to 39 in good health.

This chain links TRBV18 with TRBJ2-7; perhaps TRBD2 as D (6 bases). CDR1 is KGHSH, CDR2 LQKENI, per germline. This CDR3 has 14 amino acids. The V and J ends lost 3 bases and 5 bases respectively, with 14 bases between them. In DNA, the CDR3 is TGTGCCAGCTCACCCAGGACGGGAGAGGACGAGCAGTACTTC. Protein sequence: CASSPRTGEDEQYF.

The gene calls are TRBV7-3 and TRBJ1-5, with no clear D. Germline-derived CDR1 and CDR2 are SGHTA and FQGTGA. The CDR3 has 13 amino acids. With 2 bases removed from V and 6 bases from J, the gap between germline ends came to 8 bases. CDR3 amino acids: CASSLSPGQPQHF. The CDR3 DNA reads as TGTGCCAGCAGCTTATCTCCGGGTCAGCCCCAGCATTTT.

The V gene is TRBV5-5, the J gene TRBJ2-7, with 7 bases fitting TRBD2. The trim removed 6 bases at V and 7 bases at J, leaving 13 bases unmatched. There are 14 residues in the CDR3. Germline CDR1 SGHKS, CDR2 YYEKEE (reference sequence). The CDR3 loop reads CASTEPGLPWEQYF. The CDR3, as DNA: TGTGCCAGCACCGAACCGGGACTACCCTGGGAGCAGTACTTC.

The V call is TRBV6-6, the J call TRBJ2-1; D possibly corresponds to TRBD1 (7 bases). Trimming cost V 4 bases and J 2 bases, with 15 bases left between them. Germline-derived CDR1 and CDR2 are MNHNY and SVGAGI (reference sequence). This CDR3 is built from 16 residues. The CDR3 reads CASSWTRGVTYNEQFF. CDR3 in DNA: TGTGCCAGCAGTTGGACCAGGGGGGTTACCTACAATGAGCAGTTCTTC.

The J gene is TRBJ2-5, the V gene TRBV7-9; 11 nucleotides align to TRBD2. Per germline, CDR1 SEHNR and CDR2 FQNEAQ (reference sequence). Germline trimming cut 3 bases from V and 2 bases from J; bases unmatched to any gene: 2. CDR3 length: 15 residues. The CDR3 DNA reads as TGTGCCAGCAGCTTTATAGCGGGAGGGCAAGAGACCCAGTACTTC. The encoded protein is CASSFIAGGQETQYF.

This chain's CDR3 is CASGGRQGSSYEQYF. CDR3 DNA: TGTGCCAGCGGCGGAAGACAGGGATCTTCCTACGAGCAGTACTTC. V is TRBV5-5 and J is TRBJ2-7, with TRBD1 matching 7 bases. Germline lookup yields CDR1 SGHKS and CDR2 YYEKEE (reference sequence). The CDR3 spans 15 residues. With 7 bases clipped from V and 1 base from J, the junction kept 11 bases outside the gene matches. Combining the CDR3 with reference TRBV5-5 and TRBJ2-7 gives the whole variable domain DAGVTQSPTHLIKTRGQQVTLRCSPISGHKSVSWYQQVLGQGPQFIFQYYEKEERGRGNFPDRFSARQFPNYSSELNVNALLLGDSALYLCASGGRQGSSYEQYFGPGTRLTVT.

J is TRBJ2-7 and V is TRBV23-1; D perhaps matches TRBD2 (6 bases). TRBV23-1 has ORF status, its function being uncertain. Trimming removed 8 bases at V and 1 base at J, with 24 bases between. CDR3 length equals 17 residues. The CDR3 protein is CASDTPPEGILSYEQYF. The DNA for the CDR3 is TGCGCCAGCGATACCCCCCCGGAGGGGATCCTGTCCTACGAGCAGTACTTC.

The CDR3 region has the DNA TGTGCCAGCAGTGGGGCCCACGGGGAGGGCTACACCTTC. It is translated as CASSGAHGEGYTF. The genes are TRBV6-1 and TRBJ1-2, with no clear D. Trimming stripped 4 bases from V and 8 bases from J, with 14 bases between. Germline CDR1 reads MNHNS; CDR2 reads SASEGT. The CDR3 loop spans 13 amino acids.

Only a few counts were recorded for this clone. The chain joins TRBV27 to TRBJ2-5; 11 bases fit TRBD2. This CDR3 has 13 amino acids. Germline CDR1 MNHEY, CDR2 SMNVEV (reference sequence). V was clipped by 9 bases and J by 7 bases; unmatched bases: 7. The CDR3 DNA is TGTGCCAGTAAAACTAGCGGGAGCGTGACCCAGTACTTC. Protein sequence: CASKTSGSVTQYF.

V and J are TRBV28 and TRBJ1-2; 8 bases are a match to TRBD1. This CDR3 is built from 14 residues. Losses at the gene ends were 11 bases for V and 8 bases for J; bases not matched to a gene: 16. From germline, CDR1 is MDHEN and CDR2 SYDVKM. The CDR3 here is CAAISGQGTEGYTF. CDR3 bases: TGTGCCGCGATCTCAGGACAGGGTACGGAGGGCTACACCTTC.